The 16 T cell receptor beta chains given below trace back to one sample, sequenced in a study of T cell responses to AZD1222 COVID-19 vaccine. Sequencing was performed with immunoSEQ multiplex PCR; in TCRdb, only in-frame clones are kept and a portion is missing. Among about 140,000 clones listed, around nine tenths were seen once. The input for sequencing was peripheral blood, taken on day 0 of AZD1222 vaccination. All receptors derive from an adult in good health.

The CDR3 nucleotides read TGTGCCAGCTCATACTATACACAGGGGGTAGGGACTGAAGCTTTCTTT. Its translation is CASSYYTQGVGTEAFF. The chain links TRBV18 to TRBJ1-1; 8 positions agree with TRBD1. The CDR3 contains 16 residues. V was pared by 5 bases and J by 5 bases, with 13 bases of the junction left unmatched. Germline assignment: CDR1 KGHSH and CDR2 LQKENI.

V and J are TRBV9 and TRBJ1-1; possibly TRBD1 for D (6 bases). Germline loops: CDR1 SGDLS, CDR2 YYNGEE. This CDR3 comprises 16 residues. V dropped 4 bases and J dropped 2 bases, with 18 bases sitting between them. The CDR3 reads CASSPDARDINTEAFF. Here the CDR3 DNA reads TGTGCCAGCAGCCCAGACGCCCGGGACATAAACACTGAAGCTTTCTTT.

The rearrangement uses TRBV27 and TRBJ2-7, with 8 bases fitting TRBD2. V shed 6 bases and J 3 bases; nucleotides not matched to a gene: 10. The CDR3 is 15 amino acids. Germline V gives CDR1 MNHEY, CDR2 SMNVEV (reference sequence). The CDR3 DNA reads TGTGCCAGCAGCCGGACGGGACTAGATAGCTACGAGCAGTACTTC. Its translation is CASSRTGLDSYEQYF.

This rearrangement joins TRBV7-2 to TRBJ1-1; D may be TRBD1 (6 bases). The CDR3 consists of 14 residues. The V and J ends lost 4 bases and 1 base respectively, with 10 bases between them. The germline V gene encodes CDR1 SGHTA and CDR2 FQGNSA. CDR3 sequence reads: CASSWTAPNTEAFF. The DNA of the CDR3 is TGTGCCAGCAGCTGGACAGCTCCGAACACTGAAGCTTTCTTT.

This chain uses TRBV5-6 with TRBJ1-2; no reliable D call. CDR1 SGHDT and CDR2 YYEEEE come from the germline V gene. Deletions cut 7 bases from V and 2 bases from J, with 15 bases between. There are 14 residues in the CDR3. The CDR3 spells CASRTSPPNYGYTF. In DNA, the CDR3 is TGTGCCAGCCGAACCTCACCACCAAACTATGGCTACACCTTC.

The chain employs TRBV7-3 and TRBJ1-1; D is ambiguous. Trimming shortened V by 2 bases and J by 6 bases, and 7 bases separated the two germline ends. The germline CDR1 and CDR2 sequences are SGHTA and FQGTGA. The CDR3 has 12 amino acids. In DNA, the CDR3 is TGTGCCAGCAGCTTAGGGAGCCCTGAAGCTTTCTTT. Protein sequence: CASSLGSPEAFF.

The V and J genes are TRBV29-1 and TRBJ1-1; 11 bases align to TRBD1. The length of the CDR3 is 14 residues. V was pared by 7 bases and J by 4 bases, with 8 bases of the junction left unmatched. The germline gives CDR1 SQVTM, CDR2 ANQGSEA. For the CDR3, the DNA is TGCAGCGCCCAAGGACAGGGGGCTGGCACTGAAGCTTTCTTT. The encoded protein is CSAQGQGAGTEAFF.

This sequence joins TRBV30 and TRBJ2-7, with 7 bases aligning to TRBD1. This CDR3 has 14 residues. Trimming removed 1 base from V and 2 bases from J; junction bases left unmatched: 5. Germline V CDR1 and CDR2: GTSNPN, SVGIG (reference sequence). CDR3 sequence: CAWSEPGQPYEQYF. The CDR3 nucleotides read TGTGCCTGGAGTGAGCCGGGACAGCCCTACGAGCAGTACTTC.

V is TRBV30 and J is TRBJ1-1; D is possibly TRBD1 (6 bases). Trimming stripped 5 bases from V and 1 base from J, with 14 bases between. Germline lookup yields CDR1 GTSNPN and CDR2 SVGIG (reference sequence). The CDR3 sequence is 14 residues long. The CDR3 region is CAWGRGFGNTEAFF. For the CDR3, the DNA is TGTGCCTGGGGCAGGGGTTTCGGGAACACTGAAGCTTTCTTT.

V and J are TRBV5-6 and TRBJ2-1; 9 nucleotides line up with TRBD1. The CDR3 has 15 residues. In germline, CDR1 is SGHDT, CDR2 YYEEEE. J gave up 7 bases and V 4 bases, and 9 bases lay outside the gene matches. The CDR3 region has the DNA TGTGCCAGCAGCCGAGGGCTGGGACAGGGAAATGAGCAGTTCTTC. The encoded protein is CASSRGLGQGNEQFF.

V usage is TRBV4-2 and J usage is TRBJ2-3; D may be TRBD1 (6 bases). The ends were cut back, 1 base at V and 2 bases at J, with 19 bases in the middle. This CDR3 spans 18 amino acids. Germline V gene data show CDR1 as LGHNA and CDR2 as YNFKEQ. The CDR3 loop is CASSQVVLTGGTTDTQYF. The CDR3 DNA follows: TGTGCCAGCAGCCAAGTAGTTTTGACAGGTGGAACCACAGATACGCAGTATTTT.

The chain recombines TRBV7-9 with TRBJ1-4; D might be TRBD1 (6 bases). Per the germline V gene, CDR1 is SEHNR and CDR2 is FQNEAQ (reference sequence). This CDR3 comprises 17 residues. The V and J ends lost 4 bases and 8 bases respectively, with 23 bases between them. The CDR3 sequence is CASSYPVWQGRGEKLFF. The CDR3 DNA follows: TGTGCCAGCAGCTACCCAGTGTGGCAGGGGCGAGGAGAAAAACTGTTTTTT.

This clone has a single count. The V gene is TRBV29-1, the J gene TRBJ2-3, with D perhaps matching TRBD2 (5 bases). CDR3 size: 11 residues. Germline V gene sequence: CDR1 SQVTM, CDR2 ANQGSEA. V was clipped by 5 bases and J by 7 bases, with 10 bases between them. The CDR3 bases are TGCAGCGTTAGAGGACTGAATACGCAGTATTTT. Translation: CSVRGLNTQYF.

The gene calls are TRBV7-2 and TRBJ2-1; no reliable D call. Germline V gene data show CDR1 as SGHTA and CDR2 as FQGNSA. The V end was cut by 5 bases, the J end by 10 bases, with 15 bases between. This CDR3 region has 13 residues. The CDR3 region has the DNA TGTGCCAGCAGCCCCGGTGTTGTTGTGGAGCAGTTCTTC. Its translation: CASSPGVVVEQFF.

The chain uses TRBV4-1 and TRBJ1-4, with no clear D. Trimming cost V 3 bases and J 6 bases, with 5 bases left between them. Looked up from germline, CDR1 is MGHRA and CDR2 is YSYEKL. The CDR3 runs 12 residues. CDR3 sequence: CASSQVYEKLFF. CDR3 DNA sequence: TGCGCCAGCAGCCAGGTTTATGAAAAACTGTTTTTT.

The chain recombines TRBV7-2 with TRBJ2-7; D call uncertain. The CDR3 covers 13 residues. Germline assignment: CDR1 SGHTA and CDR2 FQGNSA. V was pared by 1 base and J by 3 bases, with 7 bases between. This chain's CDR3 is CASSLVLFYEQYF. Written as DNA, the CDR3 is TGTGCCAGCAGCTTAGTGTTGTTCTACGAGCAGTACTTC. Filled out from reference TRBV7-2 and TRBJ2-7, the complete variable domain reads GAGVSQSPSNKVTEKGKDVELRCDPISGHTALYWYRQSLGQGLEFLIYFQGNSAPDKSGLPSDRFSAERTGGSVSTLTIQRTQQEDSAVYLCASSLVLFYEQYFGPGTRLTVT.